This T cell receptor (beta chain) was obtained from a study of T cell responses to AZD1222 COVID-19 vaccine. Study-level findings and limits: No day 14 peak samples; only post-peak repertoires were characterized. Females outnumbered males among donors, who were mostly white British; clonal diversity was possibly underestimated. Breadth and depth of Spike-specific TCRs rose after two AZD1222 doses. Distributed over spike, vaccine-associated CD4 TCRs predominated at 160-218 and 743-854.

Notes on this clone: Its antigen is not identified.

Some clones are missing from TCRdb's copy, which holds only in-frame ones; the method was immunoSEQ multiplex PCR. The sample comprises more than 130,000 clones, 90% of which are singletons, and more than 3% rests with the top ten. This receptor was obtained from an adult in good health. The specimen comprised peripheral blood, sampled on day 0 of AZD1222 vaccination.

In DNA, the CDR3 is TGTGCCAGCACGGTCGCAGGGAACTATGGCTACACCTTC. This sequence encodes CASTVAGNYGYTF. This rearrangement joins TRBV6-5 to TRBJ1-2, with D possibly being TRBD1 (5 bases). The CDR3 covers 13 residues. Germline loops: CDR1 MNHEY, CDR2 SVGAGI. Trimming pared 7 bases from V and 2 bases from J, leaving 11 bases between.